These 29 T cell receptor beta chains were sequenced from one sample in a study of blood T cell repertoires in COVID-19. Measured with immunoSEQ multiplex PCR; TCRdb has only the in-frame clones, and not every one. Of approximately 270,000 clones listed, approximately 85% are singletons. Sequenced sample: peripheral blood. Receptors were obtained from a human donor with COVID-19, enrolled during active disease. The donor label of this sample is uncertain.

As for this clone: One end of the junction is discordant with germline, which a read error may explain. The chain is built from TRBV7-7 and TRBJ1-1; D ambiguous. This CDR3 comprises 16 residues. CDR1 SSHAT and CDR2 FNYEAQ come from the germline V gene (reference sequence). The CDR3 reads CASSLASPGLNTEAFF. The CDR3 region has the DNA TGTGCTAGCAGCTTAGCGTCCCCAGGTCTGAACACTGAAGCTTTCTTT. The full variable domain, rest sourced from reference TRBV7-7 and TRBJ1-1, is GAGVSQSPRYKVTKRGQDVTLRCDPISSHATLYWYQQALGQGPEFLTYFNYEAQPDKSGLPSDRFSAERPEGSISTLTIQRTEQRDSAMYRCASSLASPGLNTEAFFGQGTRLTVV.

CDR3 DNA: TGTGCCAGCAGCCCGGGCGTGGGGACACTAAATGAAAAACTGTTTTTT. It is translated as CASSPGVGTLNEKLFF. The chain has TRBV6-6 and TRBJ1-4; possibly TRBD1 for D (6 bases). Trimming removed 6 bases at V and 5 bases at J, with 19 bases between. This CDR3 spans 16 amino acids. CDR1 is MNHNY and CDR2 is SVGAGI in the germline V gene (reference sequence).

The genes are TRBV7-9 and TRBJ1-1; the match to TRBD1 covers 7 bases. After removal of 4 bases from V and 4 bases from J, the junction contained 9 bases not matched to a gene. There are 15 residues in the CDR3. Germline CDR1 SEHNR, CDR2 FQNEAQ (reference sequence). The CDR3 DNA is TGTGCCAGCAGCTCCACAGGGGTGGGGGGCACTGAAGCTTTCTTT. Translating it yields CASSSTGVGGTEAFF. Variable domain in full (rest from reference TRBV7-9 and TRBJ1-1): DTGVSQNPRHKITKRGQNVTFRCDPISEHNRLYWYRQTLGQGPEFLTYFQNEAQLEKSRLLSDRFSAERPKGSFSTLEIQRTEQGDSAMYLCASSSTGVGGTEAFFGQGTRLTVV.

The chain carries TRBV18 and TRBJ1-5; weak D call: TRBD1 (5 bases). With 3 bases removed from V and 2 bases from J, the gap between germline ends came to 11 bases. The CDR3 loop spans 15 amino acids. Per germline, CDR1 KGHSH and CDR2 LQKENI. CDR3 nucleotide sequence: TGTGCCAGCTCACCTCAACCGGGGGGCAATCAGCCCCAGCATTTT. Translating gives CASSPQPGGNQPQHF.

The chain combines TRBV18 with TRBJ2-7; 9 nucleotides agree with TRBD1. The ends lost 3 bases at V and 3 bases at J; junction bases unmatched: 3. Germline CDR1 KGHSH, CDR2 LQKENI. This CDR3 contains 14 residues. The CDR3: CASSPGQGLYEQYF. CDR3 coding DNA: TGTGCCAGCTCACCCGGACAGGGGCTCTACGAGCAGTACTTC.

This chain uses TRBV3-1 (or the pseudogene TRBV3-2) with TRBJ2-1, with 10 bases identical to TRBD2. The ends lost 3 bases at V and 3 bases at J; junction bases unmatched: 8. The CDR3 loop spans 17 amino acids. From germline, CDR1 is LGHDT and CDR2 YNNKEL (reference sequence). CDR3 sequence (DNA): TGTGCCAGCAGCCAGGGTTCACTAGCGGGAAACTACAATGAGCAGTTCTTC. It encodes CASSQGSLAGNYNEQFF.

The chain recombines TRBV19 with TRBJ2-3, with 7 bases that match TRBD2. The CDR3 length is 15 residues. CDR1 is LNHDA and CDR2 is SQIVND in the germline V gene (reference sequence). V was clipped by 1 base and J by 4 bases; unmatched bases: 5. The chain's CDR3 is CASSIAGAGADTQYF. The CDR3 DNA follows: TGTGCCAGTAGTATAGCCGGGGCGGGAGCAGATACGCAGTATTTT.

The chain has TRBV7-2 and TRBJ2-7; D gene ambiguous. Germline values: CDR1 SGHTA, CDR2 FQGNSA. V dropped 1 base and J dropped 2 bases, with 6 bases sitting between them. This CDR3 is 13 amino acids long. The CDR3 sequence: CASSLDTTYEQYF. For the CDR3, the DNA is TGTGCCAGCAGCTTAGACACCACCTACGAGCAGTACTTC.

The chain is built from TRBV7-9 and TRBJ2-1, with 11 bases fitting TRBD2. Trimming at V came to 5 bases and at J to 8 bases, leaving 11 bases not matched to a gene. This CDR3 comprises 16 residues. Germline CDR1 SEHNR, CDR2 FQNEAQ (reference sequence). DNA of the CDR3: TGTGCCAGCAGCCCCGGAACTAGCGGGAGTACAGATGAGCAGTTCTTC. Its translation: CASSPGTSGSTDEQFF.

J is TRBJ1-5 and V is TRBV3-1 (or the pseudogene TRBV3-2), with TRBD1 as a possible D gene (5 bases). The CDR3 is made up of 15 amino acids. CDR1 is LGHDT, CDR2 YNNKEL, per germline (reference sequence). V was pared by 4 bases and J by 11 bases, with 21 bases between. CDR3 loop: CASSPEVGGRTAQHF. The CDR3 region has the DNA TGTGCCAGCAGCCCCGAGGTCGGGGGACGTACGGCCCAGCATTTT.

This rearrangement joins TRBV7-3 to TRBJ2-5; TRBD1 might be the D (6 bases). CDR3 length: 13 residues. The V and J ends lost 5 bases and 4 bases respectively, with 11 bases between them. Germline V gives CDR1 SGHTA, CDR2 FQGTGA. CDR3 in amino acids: CASSQSTGETQYF. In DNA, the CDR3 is TGTGCCAGCAGCCAGTCGACAGGAGAGACCCAGTACTTC. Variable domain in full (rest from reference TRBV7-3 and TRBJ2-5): GAGVSQTPSNKVTEKGKYVELRCDPISGHTALYWYRQSLGQGPEFLIYFQGTGAADDSGLPNDRFFAVRPEGSVSTLKIQRTERGDSAVYLCASSQSTGETQYFGPGTRLLVL.

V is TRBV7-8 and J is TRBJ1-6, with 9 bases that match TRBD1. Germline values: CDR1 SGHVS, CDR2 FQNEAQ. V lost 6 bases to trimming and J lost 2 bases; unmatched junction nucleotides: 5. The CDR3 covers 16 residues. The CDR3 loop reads CASRQTGGTYNSPLHF. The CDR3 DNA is TGTGCCAGCAGACAGACAGGGGGGACCTATAATTCACCCCTCCACTTT.

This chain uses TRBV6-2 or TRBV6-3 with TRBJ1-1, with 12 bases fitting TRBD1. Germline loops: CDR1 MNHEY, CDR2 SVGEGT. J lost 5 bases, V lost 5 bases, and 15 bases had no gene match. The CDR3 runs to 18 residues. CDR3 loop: CASSPHSGTGGAGTEAFF. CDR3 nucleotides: TGTGCCAGCAGTCCCCATTCCGGGACAGGGGGCGCCGGGACTGAAGCTTTCTTT.

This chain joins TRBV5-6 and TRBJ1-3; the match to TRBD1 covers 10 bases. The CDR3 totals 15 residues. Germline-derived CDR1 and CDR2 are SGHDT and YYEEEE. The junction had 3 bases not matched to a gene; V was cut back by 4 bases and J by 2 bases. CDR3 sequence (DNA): TGTGCCAGCAGCCTCGACAGGGGGCCTGGAAACACCATATATTTT. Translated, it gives CASSLDRGPGNTIYF. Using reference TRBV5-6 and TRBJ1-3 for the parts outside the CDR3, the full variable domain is DAGVTQSPTHLIKTRGQQVTLRCSPKSGHDTVSWYQQALGQGPQFIFQYYEEEERQRGNFPDRFSGHQFPNYSSELNVNALLLGDSALYLCASSLDRGPGNTIYFGEGSWLTVV.

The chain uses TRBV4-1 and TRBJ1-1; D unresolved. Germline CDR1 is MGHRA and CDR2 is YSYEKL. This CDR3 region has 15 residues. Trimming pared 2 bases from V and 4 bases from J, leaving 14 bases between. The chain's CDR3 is CASSQRGWVGTEAFF. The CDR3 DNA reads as TGCGCCAGCAGCCAAAGAGGTTGGGTGGGCACTGAAGCTTTCTTT.

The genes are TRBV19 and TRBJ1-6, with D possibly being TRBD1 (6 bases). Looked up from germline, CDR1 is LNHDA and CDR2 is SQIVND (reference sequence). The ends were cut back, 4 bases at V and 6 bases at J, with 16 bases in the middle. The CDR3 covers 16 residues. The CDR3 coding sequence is TGTGCCAGTAGTAGACGAGAGGGGGTGGCTAATTCACCCCTCCACTTT. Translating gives CASSRREGVANSPLHF.

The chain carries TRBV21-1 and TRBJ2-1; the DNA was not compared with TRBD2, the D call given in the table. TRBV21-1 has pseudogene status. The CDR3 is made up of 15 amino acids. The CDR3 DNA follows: TGTGCCAGCAGCATTGCGGGAGGCACCTACAATGAGCAGTTCTTC. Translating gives CASSIAGGTYNEQFF.

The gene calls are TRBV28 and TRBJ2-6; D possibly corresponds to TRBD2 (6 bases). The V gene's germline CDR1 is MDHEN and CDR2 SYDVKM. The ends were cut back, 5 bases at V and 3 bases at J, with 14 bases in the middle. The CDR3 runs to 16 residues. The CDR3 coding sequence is TGTGCCAGCAGTCTCGCGGGGCTTTATGGGGCCAACGTCCTGACTTTC. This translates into CASSLAGLYGANVLTF.

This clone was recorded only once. CDR3 protein: CASSLAGAGGSYEQYF. CDR3 nucleotide sequence: TGTGCCAGCAGCTTAGCGGGAGCAGGCGGCTCCTACGAGCAGTACTTC. The rearrangement joins TRBV7-2 to TRBJ2-7, with D possibly matching TRBD2 (5 bases). Deletions cut 0 bases from V and 0 bases from J, with 12 bases between. Germline assignment: CDR1 SGHTA and CDR2 FQGNSA. CDR3 length: 16 residues.

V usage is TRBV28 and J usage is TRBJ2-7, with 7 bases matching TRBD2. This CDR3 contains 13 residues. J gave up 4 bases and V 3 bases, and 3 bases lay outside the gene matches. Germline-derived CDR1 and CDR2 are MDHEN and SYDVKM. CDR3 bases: TGTGCCAGCAGTTTGGGAGGGCCGTACGAGCAGTACTTC. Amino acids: CASSLGGPYEQYF.

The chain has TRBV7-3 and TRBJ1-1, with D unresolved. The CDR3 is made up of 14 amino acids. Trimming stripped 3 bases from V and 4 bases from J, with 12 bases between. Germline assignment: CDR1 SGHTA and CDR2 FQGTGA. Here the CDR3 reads CASSFSGQSTEAFF. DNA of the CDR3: TGTGCCAGCAGCTTCTCAGGCCAGAGCACTGAAGCTTTCTTT. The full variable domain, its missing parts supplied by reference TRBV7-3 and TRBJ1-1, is GAGVSQTPSNKVTEKGKYVELRCDPISGHTALYWYRQSLGQGPEFLIYFQGTGAADDSGLPNDRFFAVRPEGSVSTLKIQRTERGDSAVYLCASSFSGQSTEAFFGQGTRLTVV.

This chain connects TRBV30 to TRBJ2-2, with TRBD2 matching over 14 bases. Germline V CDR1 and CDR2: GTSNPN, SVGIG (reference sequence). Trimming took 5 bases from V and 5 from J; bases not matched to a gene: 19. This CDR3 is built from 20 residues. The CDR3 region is CAWSSLGSAGLAGGTGELFF. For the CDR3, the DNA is TGTGCCTGGTCCTCCTTGGGGTCTGCCGGACTAGCGGGAGGAACCGGGGAGCTGTTTTTT.

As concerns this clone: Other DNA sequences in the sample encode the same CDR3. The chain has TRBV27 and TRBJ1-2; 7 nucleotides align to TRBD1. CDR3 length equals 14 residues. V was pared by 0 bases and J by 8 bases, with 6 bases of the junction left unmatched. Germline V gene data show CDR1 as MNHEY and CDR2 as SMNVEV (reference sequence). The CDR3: CASSLSDRVGGYTF. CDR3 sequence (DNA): TGTGCCAGCAGTTTATCCGACAGGGTTGGAGGCTACACCTTC.

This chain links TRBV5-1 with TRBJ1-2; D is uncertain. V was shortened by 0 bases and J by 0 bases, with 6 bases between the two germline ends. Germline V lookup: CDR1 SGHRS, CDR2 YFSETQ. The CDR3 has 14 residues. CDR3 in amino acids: CASSLVYSNYGYTF. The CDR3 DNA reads TGCGCCAGCAGCTTGGTATACTCTAACTATGGCTACACCTTC.

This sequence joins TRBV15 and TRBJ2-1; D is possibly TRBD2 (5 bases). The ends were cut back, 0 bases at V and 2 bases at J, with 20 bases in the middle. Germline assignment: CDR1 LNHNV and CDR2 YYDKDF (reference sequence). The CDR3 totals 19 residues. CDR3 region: CATSREAPSGALPYNEQFF. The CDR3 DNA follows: TGTGCCACCAGCAGAGAGGCCCCGAGCGGCGCCCTGCCCTACAATGAGCAGTTCTTC.

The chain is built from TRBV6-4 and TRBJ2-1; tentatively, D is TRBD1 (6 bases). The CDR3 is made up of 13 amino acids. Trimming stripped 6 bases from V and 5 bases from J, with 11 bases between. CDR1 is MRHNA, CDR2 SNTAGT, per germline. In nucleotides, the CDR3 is TGTGCCAGCAGAGCCAGGGGTAACAATGAGCAGTTCTTC. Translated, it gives CASRARGNNEQFF.

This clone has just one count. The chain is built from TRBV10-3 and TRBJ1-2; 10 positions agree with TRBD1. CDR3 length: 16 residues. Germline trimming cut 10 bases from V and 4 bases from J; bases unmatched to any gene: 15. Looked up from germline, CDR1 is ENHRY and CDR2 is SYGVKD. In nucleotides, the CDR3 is TGTGCCACAAGCTCCGGGACAGGGGCGATTGGCTATGGCTACACCTTC. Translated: CATSSGTGAIGYGYTF.

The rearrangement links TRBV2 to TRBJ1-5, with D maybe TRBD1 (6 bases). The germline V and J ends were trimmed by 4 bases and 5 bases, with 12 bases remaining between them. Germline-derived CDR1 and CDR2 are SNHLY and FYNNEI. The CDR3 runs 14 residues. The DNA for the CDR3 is TGTGCCAGCAGTGTGGAAAGGGGGTATCAGCCCCAGCATTTT. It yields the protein CASSVERGYQPQHF.

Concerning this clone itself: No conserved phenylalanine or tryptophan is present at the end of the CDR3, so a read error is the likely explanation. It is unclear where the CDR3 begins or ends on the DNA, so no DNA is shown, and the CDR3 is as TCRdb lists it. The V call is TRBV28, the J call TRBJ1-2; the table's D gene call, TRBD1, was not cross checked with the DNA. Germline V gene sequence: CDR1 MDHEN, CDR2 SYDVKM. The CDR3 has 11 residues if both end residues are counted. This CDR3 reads CASSLADRTAI.